The 22 T cell receptor beta chains below were found in one sample sequenced in a study of T cells in Graves' hyperthyroidism and ophthalmopathy. TCR beta CDR3 regions were amplified from RNA. The TCR CDR3 first-round RT-PCR relied on the HTBI primer set. TCRdb called the multiplex PCR reads again in MiXCR, with one record for every CDR3 protein. The sample records approximately 430,000 distinct CDR3 sequences, 15% to 19% being singletons. What was sequenced was blood. These receptors were collected from a woman aged 18-29 years with Graves' hyperthyroidism.

This clonotype was counted ten times or more. The chain employs TRBV5-1 and TRBJ2-7, with D hard to call. This CDR3 has 11 residues. Trimming cost V 4 bases and J 2 bases, with 4 bases left between them. Germline V CDR1 and CDR2: SGHRS, YFSETQ. DNA of the CDR3: TGCGCCAGCAGCGGGGCCTACGAGCAGTACTTC. Translation: CASSGAYEQYF.

This chain uses TRBV5-1 with TRBJ1-1; D uncertain. The CDR3 length is 12 residues. The germline V gene has CDR1 SGHRS and CDR2 YFSETQ. Trimming cost V 2 bases and J 5 bases, with 7 bases left between them. The DNA for the CDR3 is TGCGCCAGCAGCTTTAAGTTTACTGAAGCTTTCTTT. Translating gives CASSFKFTEAFF.

V usage is TRBV7-9 and J usage is TRBJ1-1; 7 nucleotides align to TRBD1. The V segment lost 5 bases and the J segment 6 bases; nucleotides outside the gene matches: 6. The CDR3 consists of 13 residues. Germline assignment: CDR1 SEHNR and CDR2 FQNEAQ (reference sequence). The CDR3 reads CASSAQTGSEAFF. The CDR3 coding sequence is TGTGCCAGCAGCGCACAGACAGGGTCTGAAGCTTTCTTT.

This clonotype came up many times. V and J are TRBV6-1 and TRBJ1-1; D ambiguous. Germline V CDR1 and CDR2: MNHNS, SASEGT. Trimming stripped 2 bases from V and 1 base from J, with 8 bases between. This CDR3 region has 14 residues. For the CDR3, the DNA is TGTGCCAGCAGTGAAATTGCGGCGAACACTGAAGCTTTCTTT. Its protein is CASSEIAANTEAFF.

This clonotype was counted ten times or more. The chain links TRBV20-1 to TRBJ2-7; perhaps TRBD2 as D (6 bases). CDR3 length equals 11 residues. Between the trimmed V and J ends, which lost 6 bases and 4 bases, there was a span of 10 bases. From germline, CDR1 is DFQATT and CDR2 SNEGSKA (reference sequence). CDR3 sequence (DNA): TGCAGTGCGGGACTCTTTTACGAGCAGTACTTC. Its protein product is CSAGLFYEQYF.

This clonotype was seen only once. The chain uses TRBV12-3 or TRBV12-4 and TRBJ2-1, with 12 nucleotides matching TRBD2. V gave up 2 bases and J gave up 7 bases; unmatched junction bases: 9. CDR3 size: 17 residues. The CDR3 loop reads CASSLMASGGAGNEQFF. CDR3 nucleotides: TGTGCCAGCAGTTTAATGGCTAGCGGGGGGGCAGGGAATGAGCAGTTCTTC.

This clonotype was seen at least ten times. V usage is TRBV10-3 and J usage is TRBJ1-3; perhaps TRBD1 as D (6 bases). The CDR3 is 13 amino acids. CDR1 is ENHRY and CDR2 is SYGVKD in the germline V gene. Between the trimmed V and J ends, which lost 8 bases and 0 bases, there was a span of 8 bases. This CDR3 reads CAIGQNSGNTIYF. The CDR3 DNA is TGTGCCATCGGACAGAACTCTGGAAACACCATATATTTT.

The chain is built from TRBV30 and TRBJ1-6; D not certain. V lost 1 base to trimming and J lost 8 bases, with 9 bases between them. The CDR3 length is 13 residues. Germline V gene sequence: CDR1 GTSNPN, CDR2 SVGIG (reference sequence). DNA of the CDR3: TGTGCCTGGAGTGCCCAACAAGATTCACCCCTCCACTTT. Translating it yields CAWSAQQDSPLHF.

This clonotype was recorded many times. This chain joins TRBV5-1 and TRBJ2-1, with TRBD2 matching over 9 bases. Germline V gene data show CDR1 as SGHRS and CDR2 as YFSETQ. CDR3 length: 15 amino acids. V lost 0 bases, J lost 4 bases, and 2 bases stayed unmatched. The CDR3 here is CASSLVSGRYNEQFF. The CDR3 DNA reads as TGCGCCAGCAGCTTGGTTAGCGGGAGATACAATGAGCAGTTCTTC.

The V call is TRBV12-3 or TRBV12-4, the J call TRBJ2-2; 9 nucleotides agree with TRBD2. The CDR3 runs 16 residues. With 7 bases clipped from V and 0 bases from J, the junction kept 6 bases outside the gene matches. CDR3: CASTRGGAANTGELFF. The DNA for the CDR3 is TGTGCCAGCACGCGGGGGGGGGCCGCGAACACCGGGGAGCTGTTTTTT.

The table lists this clonotype with many counts. The chain combines TRBV28 with TRBJ2-7; D may correspond to TRBD1 or TRBD2 (5 bases each). V was trimmed by 2 bases and J by 6 bases, leaving 14 bases between them. The germline V gene has CDR1 MDHEN and CDR2 SYDVKM. CDR3 length: 14 residues. DNA of the CDR3: TGTGCCAGCAGTTTAATCCGAGGGGCAAGCGAGCAGTACTTC. Its translation: CASSLIRGASEQYF.

This clonotype was found many times. V and J are TRBV12-5 and TRBJ1-4, with a weak D call TRBD1 (6 bases). CDR1 and CDR2 (germline): LGHNT, FRNRAP. V dropped 6 bases and J dropped 0 bases, with 14 bases sitting between them. This CDR3 has 16 amino acids. Here the CDR3 reads CASGSTGSATNEKLFF. In DNA form, the CDR3 reads TGTGCTAGTGGATCGACAGGATCCGCAACTAATGAAAAACTGTTTTTT.

A note on this clonotype: This may stem from a read error, because a much larger clone lies one nucleotide away. This rearrangement joins TRBV20-1 to TRBJ1-2, with D possibly TRBD1 on 5 matching bases. CDR1 is DFQATT and CDR2 is SNEGSKA in the germline V gene (reference sequence). V lost 0 bases, J lost 5 bases, and 25 bases lay in between. This CDR3 region has 18 residues. CDR3 loop: CSARDNSPGTFTPYGYTF. DNA of the CDR3: TGCAGTGCTAGAGACAATTCCCCGGGGACCTTTACCCCTTATGGCTACACCTTC.

This clonotype has only a few counts. The genes are TRBV29-1 and TRBJ1-1; tentative D call: TRBD1 (6 bases). The CDR3 spans 12 residues. V lost 7 bases and J lost 6, with 15 bases in between. Per the germline V gene, CDR1 is SQVTM and CDR2 is ANQGSEA. This chain's CDR3 is CSADTGSPEAFF. The CDR3 bases are TGCAGCGCTGACACAGGGAGCCCTGAAGCTTTCTTT.

This clonotype was seen at least ten times. The CDR3 spells CASSLRGGRQEQFF. CDR3 DNA sequence: TGTGCCAGCAGCTTAAGGGGGGGCCGGCAGGAGCAGTTCTTC. The rearrangement joins TRBV7-3 to TRBJ2-1; a weak D match, TRBD2 (7 bases). CDR3 size: 14 residues. V was pared by 1 base and J by 10 bases, with 14 bases between. Germline-derived CDR1 and CDR2 are SGHTA and FQGTGA.

At least ten counts were recorded for this clonotype. The rearrangement links TRBV11-2 to TRBJ2-5; D remains unclear. V was shortened by 0 bases and J by 4 bases, with 12 bases between the two germline ends. CDR3 length: 15 amino acids. The germline gives CDR1 SGHAT, CDR2 FQNNGV. This CDR3 reads CASSLDGLGRETQYF. CDR3 in DNA: TGTGCCAGCAGCTTAGATGGGTTGGGCAGAGAGACCCAGTACTTC.

This clonotype was counted ten times or more. V usage is TRBV28 and J usage is TRBJ2-2, with D possibly being TRBD1 (5 bases). The CDR3 runs 16 residues. CDR1 is MDHEN, CDR2 SYDVKM, per germline. V was shortened by 6 bases and J by 7 bases, with 21 bases between the two germline ends. The CDR3 protein is CASSSDTTWTYGELFF. Written as DNA, the CDR3 is TGTGCCAGCAGCTCGGACACAACCTGGACGTACGGGGAGCTGTTTTTT.

This clonotype occurred many times. This chain connects TRBV24-1 to TRBJ1-1; D possibly corresponds to TRBD1 (5 bases). The CDR3 length is 12 residues. Trimming stripped 7 bases from V and 6 bases from J, with 11 bases between. Germline CDR1 is KGHDR and CDR2 is SFDVKD. As DNA, the CDR3 is TGTGCCACCAGGTCAGGGACCGCTGAAGCTTTCTTT. Translated: CATRSGTAEAFF.

V gene TRBV29-1 combines with J gene TRBJ1-4; D uncertain. V dropped 3 bases and J dropped 4 bases, with 9 bases sitting between them. Per the germline V gene, CDR1 is SQVTM and CDR2 is ANQGSEA. The CDR3 loop spans 13 amino acids. The CDR3 sequence is CSVETRSNEKLFF. In DNA, the CDR3 is TGCAGCGTTGAGACACGGAGTAATGAAAAACTGTTTTTT.

This clonotype was counted only a few times. The chain combines TRBV29-1 with TRBJ1-2; possibly TRBD1 for D (6 bases). The length of the CDR3 is 15 residues. Looked up from germline, CDR1 is SQVTM and CDR2 is ANQGSEA. Trimming removed 3 bases from V and 4 bases from J, with 18 bases in between. The CDR3 region is CSVEGSGGPGYGYTF. The CDR3 DNA reads as TGCAGCGTTGAGGGTTCGGGGGGCCCGGGCTATGGCTACACCTTC.

This clonotype was recorded many times. The rearrangement links TRBV28 to TRBJ2-3, with a tentative D call TRBD2 (7 bases). Germline V gives CDR1 MDHEN, CDR2 SYDVKM. The CDR3 consists of 15 residues. Trimming stripped 4 bases from V and 1 base from J, with 12 bases between. CDR3 sequence reads: CASSSLGGGTDTQYF. CDR3 DNA: TGTGCCAGCAGTTCTTTAGGGGGGGGCACAGATACGCAGTATTTT.

This sequence joins TRBV28 and TRBJ2-7; 7 bases match TRBD1. V was clipped by 5 bases and J by 2 bases; unmatched bases: 15. This CDR3 is 17 amino acids long. Germline CDR1 reads MDHEN; CDR2 reads SYDVKM. The CDR3 protein is CASSQAGAYRGTYEQYF. The DNA of the CDR3 is TGTGCCAGCAGTCAGGCAGGGGCCTACAGGGGCACCTACGAGCAGTACTTC.